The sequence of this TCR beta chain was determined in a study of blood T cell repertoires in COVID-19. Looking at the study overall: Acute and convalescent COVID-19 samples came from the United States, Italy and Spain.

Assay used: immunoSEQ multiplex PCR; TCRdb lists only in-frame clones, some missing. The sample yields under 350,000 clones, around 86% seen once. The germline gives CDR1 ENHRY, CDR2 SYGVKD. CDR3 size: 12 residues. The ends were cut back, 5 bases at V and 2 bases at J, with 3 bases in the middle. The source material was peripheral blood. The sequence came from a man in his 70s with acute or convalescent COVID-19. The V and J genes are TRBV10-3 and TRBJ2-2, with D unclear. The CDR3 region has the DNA TGTGCCATCAGTTCTAACACCGGGGAGCTGTTTTTT. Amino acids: CAISSNTGELFF.